The present T cell receptor (beta chain) was sequenced within a study of technical replicates of blood from a few donors (dated by TCRdb to 2016 to 2017). Library generation was performed with the immunoSEQ multiplex PCR assay. TCRdb carries this immuneACCESS record with in-frame sequences only. Its versions omit some clonotypes, under half of them owing to an unresolved V gene in the studies checked, with the rest unexplained. Present in this sample are around 100,000 clones, approximately 94% of which were seen just once. About 0.35% of the sample goes to the ten largest clones. Remarks on this clone: It lacks a known antigen. No base quality information exists; no much larger clone differs at one position.

Taken from the germline V gene, the CDR1 and CDR2 loops are SQVTM and ANQGSEA. The junction shows trimming of 7 bases on V and 4 bases on J, plus 13 bases between the germline ends. From the cysteine through the phenylalanine, the CDR3 covers 13 amino acids. Just the 39-base CDR3 DNA is kept, in frame starting at base 1. The sequencing input was T cells isolated from PBMCs. This sequence originates from a human donor in good health. The rearrangement joined TRBV29-1 to TRBJ1-4, and TRBD1 may be the D gene, going by 5 matching bases. The CDR3 here reads CSALDSINEKLFF. At the DNA level, the sequence is TGCAGCGCCCTCGACAGTATTAATGAAAAACTGTTTTTT.